What follows is one T cell receptor beta chain and its context. This clone was recorded once. This clone's antigen is unknown. No base qualities exist here, and no much larger clone lies one base off it. CDR1 and CDR2, looked up from the germline V gene, are SGDLS and YYNGEE. Between the V and J ends, shortened by 0 bases and 5 bases respectively, the junction contains 11 bases. The cysteine opens and the phenylalanine closes a CDR3 of 14 amino acids. Kept here is only the CDR3 DNA, which spans 42 bases and is read in frame from base 1. TCRbeta CDR3 regions were amplified from genomic DNA by means of the immunoSEQ Assay, a bias-controlled multiplex PCR. As for the authors' bioinformatics: The number of nucleated cells in each sample was estimated from the amplification of reference gene primers within the assay. Sequence reads were collapsed and filtered to measure the absolute abundance of every unique TCRbeta CDR3 rearrangement. Productive Simpson clonality was computed per sample as the square root of Simpson's diversity index over productive rearrangements. Drawn from immuneACCESS, this table holds only the in-frame rearrangements with V and J called that TCRdb kept. Clones are partly lost; checked studies trace under half to an unresolved V gene and leave the rest unexplained. The DNA was the basis for D and trimming; V, J and clone size are from that table. The sample records about 380,000 clones, roughly 84% of which are singletons. 2.5% to 3.5% of the sample is held by the ten biggest clonotypes.

Participants in the prospective study were aged about 18 to 100 years, lived in about two dozen United States geographic areas, and enrolled through a virtual design. To assign participants to cohorts, the prospective study relied on clinical history that participants themselves reported in a screening survey and a study questionnaire. Recovered participants in ImmuneRACE Cohort 3 were defined as having two consecutive negative NP/OP PCR tests, clearance from a healthcare professional, or resolution of symptoms. In the prospective study, mobile phlebotomists collected whole blood, serum and a nasopharyngeal or oropharyngeal swab from each participant. Prospective study participants could optionally give additional blood draws and questionnaires over an approximately 2-month period. Prospective study blood samples were shipped either frozen or at room temperature before DNA extraction. The sample is drawn from a study of blood T cell repertoires in COVID-19 (dated by TCRdb to 2020 to 2022). For the wider study: Samples covering the acute and convalescent phases of COVID-19 were provided by collaborators in the United States, Italy and Spain. The material from the prospective study consisted of cDNA or gDNA derived from T cells, B-cell-depleted T cells, or PBMCs. The dataset comprised deeply sampled blood TCRbeta repertoires from subjects exposed to, actively infected with, or recovered from COVID-19. The repertoires were released in a freely available public database intended as a resource for research on the immune response to SARS-CoV-2. Samples were obtained from the ongoing ImmuneRACE study (first 160 participants) and from some 1,300 subjects provided by 6 global collaborators. Nearly every sample came with metadata listing a de-identified subject ID, COVID-19 status, age in years and sex. Where HLA class I and class II types were available, the types were taken from metadata supplied by the sample provider, not from assay-based typing.

Study-level results and caveats: Clinical and demographic metadata were provided uncurated, with the amount varying by source and participant.

The V gene is TRBV9 and the J gene is TRBJ1-1, with the D segment identity uncertain. The specimen sequenced was PBMCs or T cells enriched from blood (not recorded which). The TCR comes from a woman aged 25 to 39 who had recovered from COVID-19. The DNA sequence is TGTGCCAGCAGCGTAGACACCAGAGGGACTGAAGCTTTCTTT. Protein translation: CASSVDTRGTEAFF.